The rows below give T cell receptor beta chains drawn from one sample of a study of cytomegalovirus exposure and HLA in healthy donors. Assay: immunoSEQ multiplex PCR; the TCRdb copy retains only in-frame clones and omits some. Of 280,000 or so clones in the sample, 85% to 90% were seen once. Sequences were obtained from PBMCs. Receptors originate from a woman between 18 and 29 years old in good health and CMV-seronegative. CDR3s include the opening cysteine and the closing phenylalanine or tryptophan.

j_call v_call cdr3_aa
TRBJ2-7 TRBV4-2 CASSQDTQEPYEQYF
TRBJ1-2 TRBV30 CAWSAYRSNYGYTF
TRBJ2-7 TRBV2 CASSEHRYYEQYF
TRBJ2-7 TRBV27 CASSFYDRSDLWYF
TRBJ1-5 TRBV5-1 CASSVQGAPGPQHF
TRBJ1-3 TRBV28 CASSSGGPGNTIYF
TRBJ1-1 TRBV11-2 CASSLDRTALEAFF
TRBJ2-2 TRBV25-1 CASSARDGGELFF
TRBJ2-5 TRBV4-2 CASSQGDSGGLPLRETQYF
TRBJ1-3 TRBV7-8 CASSWDGGSGNTIYF
TRBJ1-2 TRBV25-1 CASSELQGTNYGYTF
. TRBV7-3 CASSPDRGGGEQYF
TRBJ2-2 TRBV6-5 CASSQSGGAGGELFF
TRBJ2-5 TRBV6-1 CASSLTSGGAETQYF
TRBJ1-2 TRBV9 CASSVGQANVYGYTF
TRBJ2-2 TRBV5-1 CASSPTGTTTGELFF
TRBJ2-3 TRBV9 CASSVSGIPDTQYF
TRBJ2-3 TRBV5-1 CASSSPTGSTDTQYF
TRBJ2-7 TRBV6-5 CASSLSPSYEQYF
TRBJ2-2 TRBV7-3 CASSSAAGYGTGELFF
TRBJ2-2 TRBV11-2 CASSSGNTGELFF
TRBJ1-3 TRBV19 CASSIGYRTSGNTIYF
TRBJ1-2 TRBV23-1 CASSQSLTGGGYGYTF
TRBJ2-1 TRBV19 CASSIGLAGGPNEQFF
TRBJ2-3 TRBV5-1 CASSLALAGTDTQYF
TRBJ1-1 TRBV9 CASSVAGRENTEAFF
TRBJ1-1 TRBV5-6 CASSLALNTEAFF
TRBJ1-6 TRBV11-2 CASSLGGAKNSPLHF
TRBJ2-7 TRBV19 CASDPGTPYEQYF
TRBJ2-3 TRBV7-9 CASSWDRGTDTQYF
TRBJ1-1 TRBV6-1 CASSTLQGGTEAFF
TRBJ1-1 TRBV29-1 CSVTGTMNTEAFF
TRBJ2-4 TRBV27 CASSHGTVNIQYF
TRBJ1-2 TRBV27 CASSSRGRDGYTF
TRBJ2-1 TRBV7-3 CASSLTGGLDEQFF
TRBJ1-1 TRBV27 CASLESGFGNTEAFF
TRBJ1-3 TRBV7-9 CASSLGGLFSGNTIYF
TRBJ2-2 TRBV7-2 CASSTKQGTVDTGELFF
TRBJ1-1 TRBV18 CASSPLSVEAFF
TRBJ2-3 TRBV4-1 CASSQAGGWGTDTQYF
TRBJ1-2 TRBV5-1 CASSSTPGGNRGYTF
TRBJ2-1 TRBV7-3 CAGSLAGDNEQFF
TRBJ2-7 TRBV18 CASSPSRGPYEQYF
TRBJ1-4 TRBV6-5 CASSYSTGQGSEKLFF
TRBJ1-5 TRBV19 CASSKGRQGAGQPQHF
TRBJ2-7 TRBV27 CASSPRGLGTEQYF
TRBJ2-7 TRBV7-8 CASSEDRGLLQQYF